This T cell receptor beta chain derives from a study of OX40 agonist ivuxolimab in advanced cancers. Across the whole study: Of mixed ages from about 20 to 90 and averaging roughly 64 years, the group was roughly 85% male.

As to this clone: Its antigen remains unidentified.

Sequencing was performed with immunoSEQ multiplex PCR; in TCRdb, only in-frame clones are kept and a portion is missing. The sample shows approximately 77,000 clones, just over 90% of them seen only once. Trimming stripped 6 bases from V and 4 bases from J, with 10 bases between. This CDR3 comprises 13 residues. In germline, CDR1 is MDHEN, CDR2 SYDVKM. Overall study results and limits: Clonal expansion from baseline to week 6 occurred in both CD4+ and CD8+ T cells. Low normalized clonal expansion also occurred in some nonresponding patients.

On cycle 4 day 1 and cycle 7 day 1, as well as at baseline, blood was sampled. The receptor comes from an adult with an advanced solid tumor such as melanoma, head and neck, liver or kidney cancer. The chain couples TRBV28 to TRBJ2-1; D is possibly TRBD2 (5 bases). The sample in question was CD4+ or CD8+ T cells sorted from blood, obtained in a trial of the OX40 agonist ivuxolimab. The CDR3 DNA reads as TGTGCCAGCAGGGGGAGCGGTTACAATGAGCAGTTCTTC. Its protein is CASRGSGYNEQFF. The full variable domain, in which reference TRBV28 and TRBJ2-1 provide the parts outside the CDR3, is DVKVTQSSRYLVKRTGEKVFLECVQDMDHENMFWYRQDPGLGLRLIYFSYDVKMKEKGDIPEGYSVSREKKERFSLILESASTNQTSMYLCASRGSGYNEQFFGPGTRLTVL.